These 16 T cell receptor beta chains were all obtained from the same sample, sequenced in a study of T cell changes during pregnancy in multiple sclerosis. Repertoires were generated with immunoSEQ multiplex PCR, while TCRdb's copy carries only in-frame clones and drops some. The table shows around 59,000 clones, with about 89% occurring only once. Source: CD4+ T cells from peripheral blood mononuclear cells, taken in the first trimester of pregnancy. Receptors were obtained from a female donor with multiple sclerosis, enrolled in a pregnancy study.

The chain is built from TRBV7-9 and TRBJ2-7; TRBD1 agrees at 12 bases. CDR1 is SEHNR and CDR2 is FQNEAQ in the germline V gene (reference sequence). V was clipped by 1 base and J by 7 bases; unmatched bases: 8. The CDR3 is made up of 16 amino acids. The CDR3 region is CASSLEPGTGGLEQYF. As DNA, the CDR3 is TGTGCCAGCAGCTTAGAGCCCGGGACAGGGGGCCTGGAGCAGTACTTC.

The chain recombines TRBV5-5 with TRBJ2-5; TRBD2 matches at 10 bases. Germline lookup yields CDR1 SGHKS and CDR2 YYEKEE (reference sequence). Germline trimming cut 0 bases from V and 3 bases from J; bases unmatched to any gene: 2. The CDR3 runs 15 residues. The CDR3 nucleotides read TGTGCCAGCAGCTTGGGGGGGACTAGCGAAGAGACCCAGTACTTC. It is translated as CASSLGGTSEETQYF.

The chain joins TRBV29-1 to TRBJ2-5; possible D gene TRBD2, 5 bases. This CDR3 comprises 17 residues. Germline V gives CDR1 SQVTM, CDR2 ANQGSEA. Trimming pared 2 bases from V and 2 bases from J, leaving 21 bases between. The CDR3 coding sequence is TGCAGCGTTGAACGGCTAGGGTCGGGAATTGTTCAAGAGACCCAGTACTTC. It is translated as CSVERLGSGIVQETQYF.

CDR3 protein: CASSQGVQGGYIQYF. The CDR3 DNA sequence: TGTGCCAGCAGCCAAGGGGTCCAGGGTGGGTACATTCAGTACTTC. The gene calls are TRBV7-2 and TRBJ2-4; D might be TRBD1 (5 bases). The CDR3 has 15 residues. Looked up from germline, CDR1 is SGHTA and CDR2 is FQGNSA. V was shortened by 5 bases and J by 8 bases, with 19 bases between the two germline ends. Full variable domain (outside the CDR3, taken from reference TRBV7-2 and TRBJ2-4): GAGVSQSPSNKVTEKGKDVELRCDPISGHTALYWYRQSLGQGLEFLIYFQGNSAPDKSGLPSDRFSAERTGGSVSTLTIQRTQQEDSAVYLCASSQGVQGGYIQYFGAGTRLSVL.

This sequence joins TRBV6-4 and TRBJ2-3; 10 nucleotides agree with TRBD2. Germline values: CDR1 MRHNA, CDR2 SNTAGT. The CDR3 has 18 amino acids. V shed 0 bases and J 0 bases; nucleotides not matched to a gene: 6. The CDR3 spells CASSDSKGLAISTDTQYF. In nucleotides, the CDR3 is TGTGCCAGCAGTGACTCGAAGGGACTAGCGATTAGCACAGATACGCAGTATTTT.

The J gene is TRBJ1-4, the V gene TRBV19; 9 bases fit TRBD1. Germline V gives CDR1 LNHDA, CDR2 SQIVND (reference sequence). The CDR3 is 14 residues long. Trimming took 7 bases from V and 8 from J; bases not matched to a gene: 8. The CDR3 loop reads CASKKTGGGEKLFF. CDR3 nucleotides: TGTGCCAGTAAAAAGACAGGGGGGGGCGAAAAACTGTTTTTT.

The V call is TRBV5-1, the J call TRBJ2-7; 10 nucleotides align to TRBD1. V gave up 4 bases and J gave up 1 base; unmatched junction bases: 8. The CDR3 loop spans 16 amino acids. Germline V gene lookup returns CDR1 SGHRS and CDR2 YFSETQ. The CDR3, as DNA: TGCGCCAGCAGCCCGGGGACAGGGGCAATATCCTACGAGCAGTACTTC. Translation gives CASSPGTGAISYEQYF.

In its sample, this clone was seen once. The chain carries TRBV29-1 and TRBJ2-3; D might be TRBD1 (6 bases). Germline CDR1 SQVTM, CDR2 ANQGSEA. This CDR3 comprises 14 residues. Trimming shortened V by 1 base and J by 0 bases, and 8 bases separated the two germline ends. Here the CDR3 reads CSVEGRGSTDTQYF. Written as DNA, the CDR3 is TGCAGCGTTGAAGGCAGGGGCAGCACAGATACGCAGTATTTT.

The chain is built from TRBV6-6 and TRBJ2-7; TRBD1 might be the D (6 bases). Germline V gives CDR1 MNHNY, CDR2 SVGAGI (reference sequence). V was shortened by 1 base and J by 6 bases, with 13 bases between the two germline ends. This CDR3 is 14 amino acids long. CDR3: CASSYYPTGSEQYF. The DNA of the CDR3 is TGTGCCAGCAGTTACTACCCTACAGGGTCCGAGCAGTACTTC.

DNA of the CDR3: TGTGCCAGCAGCTTGGACAGTAGAACTACTGAAGCTTTCTTT. It specifies CASSLDSRTTEAFF. The chain couples TRBV5-4 to TRBJ1-1; no clear D gene. This CDR3 is 14 amino acids long. The germline gives CDR1 SGHNT, CDR2 YYREEE (reference sequence). V was clipped by 0 bases and J by 5 bases, with 11 bases between them.

The CDR3 protein is CASSVAPLSSGGIRFYNEQFF. The CDR3 DNA follows: TGTGCCAGCAGCGTAGCCCCCCTTTCTAGCGGTGGGATACGGTTTTACAATGAGCAGTTCTTC. This sequence joins TRBV9 and TRBJ2-1, with 7 bases identical to TRBD2. V was pared by 0 bases and J by 4 bases, with 22 bases of the junction left unmatched. The germline CDR1 and CDR2 sequences are SGDLS and YYNGEE. The CDR3 is 21 residues long.

This chain links TRBV7-5 with TRBJ2-3; TRBD2 is taken as the D call from the table, unchecked against the DNA. TRBV7-5 is termed a pseudogene. The CDR3 is 16 residues long. The CDR3 sequence is CVRAWTSGGTTDTQYF. Written as DNA, the CDR3 is TGTGTCAGAGCGTGGACTAGCGGGGGTACCACAGATACGCAGTATTTT.

The chain links TRBV7-2 to TRBJ2-3; the match to TRBD2 covers 9 bases. This CDR3 has 16 residues. Germline V gene data show CDR1 as SGHTA and CDR2 as FQGNSA. Trimming cost V 1 base and J 6 bases; bases outside gene matches: 8. The CDR3 region is CASSLERRGGRDTQYF. In nucleotides, the CDR3 is TGTGCCAGCAGCTTAGAGCGGCGGGGGGGCAGGGATACGCAGTATTTT. The whole variable domain, filled in from reference TRBV7-2 and TRBJ2-3, reads GAGVSQSPSNKVTEKGKDVELRCDPISGHTALYWYRQSLGQGLEFLIYFQGNSAPDKSGLPSDRFSAERTGGSVSTLTIQRTQQEDSAVYLCASSLERRGGRDTQYFGPGTRLTVL.

The CDR3 nucleotides read TGTGCCAGCAGCCCGCGTGGGCTAGCGGCCTACGAGCAGTACTTC. This gives the protein CASSPRGLAAYEQYF. The V gene is TRBV7-8, the J gene TRBJ2-7; 7 nucleotides line up with TRBD2. This CDR3 region has 15 residues. Germline assignment: CDR1 SGHVS and CDR2 FQNEAQ. Trimming cost V 5 bases and J 2 bases; bases outside gene matches: 9.

V gene TRBV15 combines with J gene TRBJ2-1; the D gene is possibly TRBD1 (6 bases). Germline loops: CDR1 LNHNV, CDR2 YYDKDF (reference sequence). V was pared by 5 bases and J by 4 bases, with 12 bases between. The CDR3 loop spans 14 amino acids. The CDR3 sequence is CATSGTGQYNEQFF. The CDR3 bases are TGTGCCACCAGCGGGACCGGACAGTACAATGAGCAGTTCTTC.

V is TRBV15 and J is TRBJ1-3; 7 bases agree with TRBD1. This CDR3 region has 18 residues. Germline V lookup: CDR1 LNHNV, CDR2 YYDKDF (reference sequence). The V segment lost 4 bases and the J segment 0 bases; nucleotides outside the gene matches: 12. This chain's CDR3 is CATSTAQGPLSSGNTIYF. CDR3 DNA: TGTGCCACCAGCACTGCACAGGGGCCCCTCTCCTCTGGAAACACCATATATTTT. The complete variable domain, with remaining parts taken from reference TRBV15 and TRBJ1-3, reads DAMVIQNPRYQVTQFGKPVTLSCSQTLNHNVMYWYQQKSSQAPKLLFHYYDKDFNNEADTPDNFQSRRPNTSFCFLDIRSPGLGDTAMYLCATSTAQGPLSSGNTIYFGEGSWLTVV.